Presented here are 8 T cell receptor beta chains from one specimen sequenced in a study of PD-1 blockade in mismatch repair-deficient tumors. Clones were read by immunoSEQ multiplex PCR, and TCRdb kept only the in-frame ones, dropping some. The sample has fewer than 60,000 clones; under 85% are singletons. Sequenced here: PBMCs, sampled before pembrolizumab treatment. Receptor source: an adult with mismatch repair-deficient cancer.

The chain couples TRBV5-4 to TRBJ1-4, with D perhaps TRBD1 (5 bases). Germline V gene data show CDR1 as SGHNT and CDR2 as YYREEE (reference sequence). This CDR3 comprises 15 residues. Trimming pared 4 bases from V and 5 bases from J, leaving 15 bases between. The CDR3 sequence: CASSAARGHNEKLFF. CDR3 sequence (DNA): TGTGCCAGCAGCGCCGCTCGGGGCCACAATGAAAAACTGTTTTTT.

V gene TRBV5-8 combines with J gene TRBJ2-5; TRBD2 agrees at 9 bases. The CDR3 contains 16 residues. Germline CDR1 is SGHTS and CDR2 is YDEGEE. Germline trimming cut 5 bases from V and 0 bases from J; bases unmatched to any gene: 8. The CDR3 spells CASRAGTSRYQETQYF. The CDR3 DNA is TGTGCCAGCAGGGCGGGGACTAGCCGGTACCAAGAGACCCAGTACTTC.

CDR3: CASSPPRLAETYEQYF. The DNA for the CDR3 is TGTGCCAGCTCACCACCGCGTCTAGCGGAGACCTACGAGCAGTACTTC. The rearrangement joins TRBV18 to TRBJ2-7; 7 positions match TRBD2. The V segment lost 0 bases and the J segment 2 bases; nucleotides outside the gene matches: 7. CDR1 is KGHSH and CDR2 is LQKENI in the germline V gene. CDR3 length: 16 residues.

J is TRBJ2-2 and V is TRBV4-3, with D unclear. Trimming took 0 bases from V and 1 from J, leaving 6 bases between them. The CDR3 is 15 residues long. Germline V gene lookup returns CDR1 LGHNA and CDR2 YSLEER. In DNA, the CDR3 is TGCGCCAGCAGCCAAGATTGGCTGAACACCGGGGAGCTGTTTTTT. Translating it yields CASSQDWLNTGELFF.

This chain links TRBV29-1 with TRBJ1-2; 8 nucleotides line up with TRBD1. The CDR3 covers 15 residues. The V gene's germline CDR1 is SQVTM and CDR2 ANQGSEA. V gave up 6 bases and J gave up 2 bases; unmatched junction bases: 11. CDR3 loop: CSVQGGTGANYGYTF. The CDR3 DNA reads TGCAGCGTCCAAGGAGGGACAGGCGCCAACTATGGCTACACCTTC.

V is TRBV13 and J is TRBJ2-1; TRBD1 matches at 9 bases. The CDR3 extends over 15 amino acids. V gave up 3 bases and J gave up 7 bases; unmatched junction bases: 7. Germline loops: CDR1 PRHDT, CDR2 FYEKMQ (reference sequence). The CDR3 DNA reads TGTGCCAGCAGCTTGGACAGGGGATCGGGGAATGAGCAGTTCTTC. Protein product: CASSLDRGSGNEQFF.

A single count supports this clone. The chain couples TRBV9 to TRBJ2-1; D perhaps matches TRBD1 (5 bases). The CDR3 is 14 residues long. V was cut by 4 bases and J by 9 bases, with 17 bases left in between. Germline CDR1 and CDR2: SGDLS and YYNGEE. CDR3 protein: CASSPQNSGIEQFF. Written as DNA, the CDR3 is TGTGCCAGCAGCCCTCAAAACTCAGGGATTGAGCAGTTCTTC.

V and J are TRBV19 and TRBJ2-1; 11 positions match TRBD2. CDR1 and CDR2 (germline): LNHDA, SQIVND (reference sequence). V gave up 4 bases and J gave up 7 bases; unmatched junction bases: 12. The CDR3 runs 17 residues. The CDR3 here is CASSTPTSGRGGNEQFF. The CDR3 DNA reads TGTGCCAGTAGTACCCCCACTAGCGGGAGAGGGGGAAATGAGCAGTTCTTC.